This TCR beta chain was captured by sequencing in a study of CD8 T cells in ankylosing spondylitis. There are 14 residues in the CDR3. Losses at the gene ends were 9 bases for V and 6 bases for J; bases not matched to a gene: 10. Germline loops: CDR1 WNHNN, CDR2 SYGVQD (reference sequence). Overall study results and limits: Existing reports had already noted some motif variants in reactive arthritis synovial fluid and blood.

Scientists made TCR beta libraries using quantitative 5'-RACE with molecular barcodes. TCRdb reanalysed the 5' RACE reads using MiXCR and keeps one entry per CDR3 protein. Among 200,000 to 300,000 distinct CDR3 sequences listed, 10% were seen once. Comment on this clonotype: The antigen remains undetermined.

The receptor was isolated from a male donor with ankylosing spondylitis or in good health (not recorded which). The sequenced material came from blood, either unsorted or a sorted T cell fraction (not recorded which). The chain uses TRBV10-1 and TRBJ2-2; 7 positions match TRBD2. CDR3 sequence (DNA): TGCGCCAGTCAAGCGGGGTCGGGTCCCGGGGAGCTGTTTTTT. Protein product: CASQAGSGPGELFF.